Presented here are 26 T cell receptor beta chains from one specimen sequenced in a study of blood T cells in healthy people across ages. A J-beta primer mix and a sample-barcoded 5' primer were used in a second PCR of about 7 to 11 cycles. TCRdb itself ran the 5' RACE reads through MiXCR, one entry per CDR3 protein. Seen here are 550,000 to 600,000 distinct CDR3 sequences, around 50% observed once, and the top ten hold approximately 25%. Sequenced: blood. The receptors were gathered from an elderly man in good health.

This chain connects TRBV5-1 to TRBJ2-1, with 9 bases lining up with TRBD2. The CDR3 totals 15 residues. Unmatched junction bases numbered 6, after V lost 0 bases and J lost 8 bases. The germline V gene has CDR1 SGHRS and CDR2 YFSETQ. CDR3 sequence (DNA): TGCGCCAGCAGCTTGGTTAGCGGGAGTTCCTATGAGCAGTTCTTC. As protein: CASSLVSGSSYEQFF.

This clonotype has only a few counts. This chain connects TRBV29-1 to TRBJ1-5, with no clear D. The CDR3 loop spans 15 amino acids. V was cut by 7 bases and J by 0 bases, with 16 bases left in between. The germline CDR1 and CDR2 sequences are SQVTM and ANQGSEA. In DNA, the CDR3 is TGCAGCGCCATTGCCGGGGAAGATAGCAATCAGCCCCAGCATTTT. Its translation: CSAIAGEDSNQPQHF.

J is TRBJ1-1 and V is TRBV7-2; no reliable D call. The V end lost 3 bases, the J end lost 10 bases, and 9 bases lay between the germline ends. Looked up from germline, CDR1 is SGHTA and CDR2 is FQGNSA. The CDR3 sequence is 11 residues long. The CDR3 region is CASSFGRGAFF. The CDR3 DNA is TGTGCCAGCAGCTTCGGACGCGGAGCTTTCTTT.

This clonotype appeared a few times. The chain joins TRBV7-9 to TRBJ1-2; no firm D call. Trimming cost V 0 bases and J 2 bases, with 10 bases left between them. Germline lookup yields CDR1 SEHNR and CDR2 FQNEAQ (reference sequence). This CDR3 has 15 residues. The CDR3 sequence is CASSLAMGINYGYTF. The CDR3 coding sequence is TGTGCCAGCAGCTTAGCGATGGGAATAAACTATGGCTACACCTTC.

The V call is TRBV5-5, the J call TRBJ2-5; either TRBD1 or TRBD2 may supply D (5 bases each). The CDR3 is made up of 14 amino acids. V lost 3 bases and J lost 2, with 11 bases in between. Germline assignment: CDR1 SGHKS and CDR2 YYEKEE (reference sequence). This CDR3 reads CASSWGPNQETQYF. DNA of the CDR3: TGTGCCAGCAGCTGGGGACCGAATCAAGAGACCCAGTACTTC.

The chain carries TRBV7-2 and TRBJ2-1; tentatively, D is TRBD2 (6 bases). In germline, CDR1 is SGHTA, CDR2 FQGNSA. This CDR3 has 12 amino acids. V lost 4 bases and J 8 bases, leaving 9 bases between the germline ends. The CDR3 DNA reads TGTGCCAGCAGCTCCCAGCGGGATGAGCAGTTCTTC. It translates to CASSSQRDEQFF.

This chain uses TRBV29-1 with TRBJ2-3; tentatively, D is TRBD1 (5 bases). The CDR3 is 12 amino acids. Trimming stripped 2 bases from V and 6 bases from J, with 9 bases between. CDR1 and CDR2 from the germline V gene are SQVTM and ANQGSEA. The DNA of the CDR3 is TGCAGCGTTGAAAAGGGGTTGGATACGCAGTATTTT. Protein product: CSVEKGLDTQYF.

This chain's CDR3 is CASTLQLGHEQYF. CDR3 in DNA: TGTGCCAGCACACTCCAGTTAGGGCATGAGCAGTACTTC. The chain joins TRBV12-3 or TRBV12-4 to TRBJ2-5; D remains unclear. The CDR3 is 13 residues long. V was trimmed by 7 bases and J by 11 bases, leaving 20 bases between them.

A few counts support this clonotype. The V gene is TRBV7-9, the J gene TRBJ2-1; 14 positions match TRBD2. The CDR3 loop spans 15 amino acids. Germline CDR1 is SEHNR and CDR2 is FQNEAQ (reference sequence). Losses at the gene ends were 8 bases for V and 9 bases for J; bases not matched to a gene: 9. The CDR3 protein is CASAGTSGGHSEQFF. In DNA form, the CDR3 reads TGTGCCAGCGCGGGGACTAGCGGGGGTCACAGTGAGCAGTTCTTC.

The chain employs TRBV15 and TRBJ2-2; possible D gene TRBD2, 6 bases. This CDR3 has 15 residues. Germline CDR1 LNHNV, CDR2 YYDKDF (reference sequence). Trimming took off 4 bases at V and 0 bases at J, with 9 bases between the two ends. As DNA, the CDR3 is TGTGCCACCAGCAAGGAGGGCTCGAACACCGGGGAGCTGTTTTTT. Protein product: CATSKEGSNTGELFF.

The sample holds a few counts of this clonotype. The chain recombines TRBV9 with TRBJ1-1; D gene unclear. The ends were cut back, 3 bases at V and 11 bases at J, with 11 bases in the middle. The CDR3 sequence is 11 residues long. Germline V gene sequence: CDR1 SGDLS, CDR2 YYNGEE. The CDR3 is CASSGDGEAFF. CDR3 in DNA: TGTGCCAGCAGCGGAGACGGGGAGGCTTTCTTT. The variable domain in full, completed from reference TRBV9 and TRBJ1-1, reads DSGVTQTPKHLITATGQRVTLRCSPRSGDLSVYWYQQSLDQGLQFLIQYYNGEERAKGNILERFSAQQFPDLHSELNLSSLELGDSALYFCASSGDGEAFFGQGTRLTVV.

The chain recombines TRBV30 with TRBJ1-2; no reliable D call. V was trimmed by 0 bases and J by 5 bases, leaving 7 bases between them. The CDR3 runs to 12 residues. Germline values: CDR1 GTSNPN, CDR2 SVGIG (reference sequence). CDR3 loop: CAWSVVAYGYTF. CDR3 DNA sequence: TGTGCCTGGAGTGTGGTAGCATATGGCTACACCTTC.

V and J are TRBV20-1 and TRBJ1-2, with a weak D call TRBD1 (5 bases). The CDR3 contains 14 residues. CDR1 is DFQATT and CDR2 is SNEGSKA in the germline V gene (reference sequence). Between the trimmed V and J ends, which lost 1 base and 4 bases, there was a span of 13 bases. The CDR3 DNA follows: TGCAGTGCTAGAGGACAGAAGATTGTCTATGGCTACACCTTC. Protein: CSARGQKIVYGYTF.

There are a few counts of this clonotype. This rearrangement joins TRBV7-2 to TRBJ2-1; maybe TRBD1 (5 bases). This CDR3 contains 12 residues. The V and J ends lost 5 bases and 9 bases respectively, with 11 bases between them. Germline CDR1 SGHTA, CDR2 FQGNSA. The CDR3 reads CASSPDQGEQFF. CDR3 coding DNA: TGTGCCAGCAGCCCAGATCAGGGTGAGCAGTTCTTC.

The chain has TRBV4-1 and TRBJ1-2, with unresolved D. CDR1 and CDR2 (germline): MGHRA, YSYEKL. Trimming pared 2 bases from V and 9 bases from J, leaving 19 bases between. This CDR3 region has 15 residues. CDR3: CASSQSPTASWSYTF. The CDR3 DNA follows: TGCGCCAGCAGCCAAAGCCCGACCGCATCATGGAGCTACACCTTC.

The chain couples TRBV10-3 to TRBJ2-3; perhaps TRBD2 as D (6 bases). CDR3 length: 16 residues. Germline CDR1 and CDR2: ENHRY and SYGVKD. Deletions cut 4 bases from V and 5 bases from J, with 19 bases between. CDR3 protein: CAISVTGLIAGDTQYF. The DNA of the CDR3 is TGTGCCATCAGTGTTACAGGACTAATAGCTGGAGATACGCAGTATTTT.

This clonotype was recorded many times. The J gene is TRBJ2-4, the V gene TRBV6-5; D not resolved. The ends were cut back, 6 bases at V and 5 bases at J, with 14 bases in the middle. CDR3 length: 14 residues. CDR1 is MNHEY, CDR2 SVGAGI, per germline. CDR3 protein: CASSRRQDQNIQYF. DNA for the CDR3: TGTGCCAGCAGCCGCCGTCAGGACCAAAACATTCAGTACTTC.

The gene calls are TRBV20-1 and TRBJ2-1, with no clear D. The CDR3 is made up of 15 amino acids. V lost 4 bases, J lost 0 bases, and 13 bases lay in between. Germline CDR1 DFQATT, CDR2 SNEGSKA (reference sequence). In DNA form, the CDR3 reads TGCAGTGCTATTAATCCCTCGAGCTCCTACAATGAGCAGTTCTTC. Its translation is CSAINPSSSYNEQFF.

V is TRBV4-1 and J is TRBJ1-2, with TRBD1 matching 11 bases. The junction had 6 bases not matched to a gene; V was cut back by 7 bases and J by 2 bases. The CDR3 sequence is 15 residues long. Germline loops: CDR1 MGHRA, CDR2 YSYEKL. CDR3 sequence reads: CASKQDRGQNYGYTF. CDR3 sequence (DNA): TGCGCCAGCAAGCAGGACAGGGGGCAAAACTATGGCTACACCTTC.

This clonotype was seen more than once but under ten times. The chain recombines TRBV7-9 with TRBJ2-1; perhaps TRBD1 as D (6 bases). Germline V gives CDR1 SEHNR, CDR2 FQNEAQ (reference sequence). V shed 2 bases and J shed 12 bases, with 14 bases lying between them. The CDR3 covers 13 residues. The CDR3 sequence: CASSLIQGLWQFF. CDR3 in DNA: TGTGCCAGCAGCTTAATACAGGGTCTCTGGCAGTTCTTC.

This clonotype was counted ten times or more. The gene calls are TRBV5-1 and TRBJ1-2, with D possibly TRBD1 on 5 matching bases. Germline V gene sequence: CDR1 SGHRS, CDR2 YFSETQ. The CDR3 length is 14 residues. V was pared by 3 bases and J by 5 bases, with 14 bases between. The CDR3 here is CASSSIEGKYGYTF. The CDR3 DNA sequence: TGCGCCAGCAGCTCCATTGAGGGGAAGTATGGCTACACCTTC.

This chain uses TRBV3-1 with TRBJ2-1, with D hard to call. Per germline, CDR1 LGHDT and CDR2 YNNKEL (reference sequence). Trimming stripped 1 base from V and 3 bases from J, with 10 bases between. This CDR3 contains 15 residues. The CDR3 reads CASSQGVSVYNEQFF. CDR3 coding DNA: TGTGCCAGCAGCCAAGGTGTTTCCGTCTACAATGAGCAGTTCTTC.

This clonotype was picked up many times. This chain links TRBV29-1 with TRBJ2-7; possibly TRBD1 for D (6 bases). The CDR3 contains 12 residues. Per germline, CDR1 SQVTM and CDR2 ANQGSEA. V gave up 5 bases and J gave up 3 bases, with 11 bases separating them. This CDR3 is CSVWGPLYEQYF. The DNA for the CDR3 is TGCAGCGTTTGGGGGCCCCTCTACGAGCAGTACTTC.

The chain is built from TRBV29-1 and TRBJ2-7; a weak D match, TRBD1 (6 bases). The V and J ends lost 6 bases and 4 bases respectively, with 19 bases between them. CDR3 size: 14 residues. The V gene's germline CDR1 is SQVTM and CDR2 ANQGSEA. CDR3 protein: CSVPVPGHNYEQYF. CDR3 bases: TGCAGCGTCCCAGTACCGGGACATAATTACGAGCAGTACTTC.

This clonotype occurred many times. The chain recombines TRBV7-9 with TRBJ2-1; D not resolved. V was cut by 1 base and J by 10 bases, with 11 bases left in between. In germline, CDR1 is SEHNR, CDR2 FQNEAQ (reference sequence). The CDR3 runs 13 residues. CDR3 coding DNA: TGTGCCAGCAGCTTAGAAACCCGTCCAGAGCAGTTCTTC. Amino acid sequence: CASSLETRPEQFF. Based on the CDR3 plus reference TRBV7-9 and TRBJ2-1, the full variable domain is DTGVSQNPRHKITKRGQNVTFRCDPISEHNRLYWYRQTLGQGPEFLTYFQNEAQLEKSRLLSDRFSAERPKGSFSTLEIQRTEQGDSAMYLCASSLETRPEQFFGPGTRLTVL.

This chain's CDR3 is CAISESMTNEKLFF. CDR3 bases: TGTGCCATCAGTGAGTCAATGACTAATGAAAAACTGTTTTTT. The J gene is TRBJ1-4, the V gene TRBV10-3; D unclear. CDR3 length equals 14 residues. Trimming cost V 0 bases and J 2 bases, with 4 bases left between them. The germline V gene encodes CDR1 ENHRY and CDR2 SYGVKD.